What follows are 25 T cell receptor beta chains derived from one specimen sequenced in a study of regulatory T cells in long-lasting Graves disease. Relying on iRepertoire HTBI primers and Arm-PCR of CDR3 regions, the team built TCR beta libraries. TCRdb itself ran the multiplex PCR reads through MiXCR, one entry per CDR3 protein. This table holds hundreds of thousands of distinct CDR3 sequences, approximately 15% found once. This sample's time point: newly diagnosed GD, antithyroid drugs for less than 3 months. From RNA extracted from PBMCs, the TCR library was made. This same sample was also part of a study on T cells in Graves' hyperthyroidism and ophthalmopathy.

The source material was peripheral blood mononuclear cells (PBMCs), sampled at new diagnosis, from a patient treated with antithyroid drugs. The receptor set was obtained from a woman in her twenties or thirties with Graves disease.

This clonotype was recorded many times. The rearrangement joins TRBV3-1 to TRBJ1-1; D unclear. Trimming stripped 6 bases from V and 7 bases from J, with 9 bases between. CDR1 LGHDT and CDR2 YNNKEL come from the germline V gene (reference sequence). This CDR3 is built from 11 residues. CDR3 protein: CASSLVDEAFF. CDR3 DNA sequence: TGTGCCAGCAGTTTAGTGGATGAAGCTTTCTTT. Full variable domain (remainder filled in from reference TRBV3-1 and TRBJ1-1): DTAVSQTPKYLVTQMGNDKSIKCEQNLGHDTMYWYKQDSKKFLKIMFSYNNKELIINETVPNRFSPKSPDKAHLNLHINSLELGDSAVYFCASSLVDEAFFGQGTRLTVV.

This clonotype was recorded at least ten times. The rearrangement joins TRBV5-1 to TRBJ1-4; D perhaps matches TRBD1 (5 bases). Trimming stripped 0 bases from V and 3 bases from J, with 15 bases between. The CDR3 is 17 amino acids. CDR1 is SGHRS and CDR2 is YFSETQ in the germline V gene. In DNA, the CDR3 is TGCGCCAGCAGCTTGGCCGGGACGGCCCGGGCTAATGAAAAACTGTTTTTT. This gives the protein CASSLAGTARANEKLFF.

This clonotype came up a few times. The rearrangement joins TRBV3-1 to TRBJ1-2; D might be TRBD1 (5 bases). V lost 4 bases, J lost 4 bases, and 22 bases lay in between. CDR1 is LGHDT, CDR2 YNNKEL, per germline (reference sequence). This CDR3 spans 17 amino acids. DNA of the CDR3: TGTGCCAGCAGCCTCCAGGATGGGCGAGGGGCGGCCTATGGCTACACCTTC. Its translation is CASSLQDGRGAAYGYTF. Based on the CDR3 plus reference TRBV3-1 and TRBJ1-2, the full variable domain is DTAVSQTPKYLVTQMGNDKSIKCEQNLGHDTMYWYKQDSKKFLKIMFSYNNKELIINETVPNRFSPKSPDKAHLNLHINSLELGDSAVYFCASSLQDGRGAAYGYTFGSGTRLTVV.

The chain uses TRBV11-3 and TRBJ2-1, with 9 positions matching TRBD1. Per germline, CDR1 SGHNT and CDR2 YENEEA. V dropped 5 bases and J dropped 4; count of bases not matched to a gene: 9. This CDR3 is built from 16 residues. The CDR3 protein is CASSPHTGGEYNEQFF. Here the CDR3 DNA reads TGTGCCAGCAGCCCCCATACAGGGGGCGAATACAATGAGCAGTTCTTC.

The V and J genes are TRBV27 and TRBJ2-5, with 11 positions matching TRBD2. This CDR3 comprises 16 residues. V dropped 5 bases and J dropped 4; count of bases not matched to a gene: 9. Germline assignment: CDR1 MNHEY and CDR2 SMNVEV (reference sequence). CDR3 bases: TGTGCCAGCAGTACGACTAGCGGGAAGGTTCGAGAGACCCAGTACTTC. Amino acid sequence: CASSTTSGKVRETQYF.

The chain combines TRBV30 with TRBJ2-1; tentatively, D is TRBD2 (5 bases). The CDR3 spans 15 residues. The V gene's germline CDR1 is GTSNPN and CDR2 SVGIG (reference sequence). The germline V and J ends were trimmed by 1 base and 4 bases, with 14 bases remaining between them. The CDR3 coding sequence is TGTGCCTGGAGTGGGGAGAGGGCCAGGTACAATGAGCAGTTCTTC. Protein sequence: CAWSGERARYNEQFF.

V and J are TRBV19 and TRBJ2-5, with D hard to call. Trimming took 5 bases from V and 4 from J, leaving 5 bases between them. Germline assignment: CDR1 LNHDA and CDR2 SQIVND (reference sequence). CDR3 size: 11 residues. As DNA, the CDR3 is TGTGCCAGTAGTGCTTCAGAGACCCAGTACTTC. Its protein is CASSASETQYF.

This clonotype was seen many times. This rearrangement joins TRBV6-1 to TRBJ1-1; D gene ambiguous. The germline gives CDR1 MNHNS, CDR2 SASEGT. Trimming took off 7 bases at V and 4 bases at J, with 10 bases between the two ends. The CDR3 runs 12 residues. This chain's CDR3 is CASTGRSTEAFF. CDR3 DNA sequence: TGTGCCAGCACGGGGAGATCCACTGAAGCTTTCTTT.

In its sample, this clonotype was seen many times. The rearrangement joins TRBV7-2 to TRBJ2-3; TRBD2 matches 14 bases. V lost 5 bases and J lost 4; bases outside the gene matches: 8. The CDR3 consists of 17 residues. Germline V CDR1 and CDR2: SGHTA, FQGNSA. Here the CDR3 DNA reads TGTGCCAGCAGCGTGACGGGACTAGCGGGAGTTGCAGATACGCAGTATTTT. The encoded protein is CASSVTGLAGVADTQYF.

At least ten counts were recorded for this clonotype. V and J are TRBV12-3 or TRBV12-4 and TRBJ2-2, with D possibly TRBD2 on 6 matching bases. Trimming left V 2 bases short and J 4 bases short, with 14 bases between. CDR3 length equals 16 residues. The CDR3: CASSLPSGASTGELFF. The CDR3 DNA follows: TGTGCCAGCAGTTTACCCTCGGGAGCGAGCACCGGGGAGCTGTTTTTT.

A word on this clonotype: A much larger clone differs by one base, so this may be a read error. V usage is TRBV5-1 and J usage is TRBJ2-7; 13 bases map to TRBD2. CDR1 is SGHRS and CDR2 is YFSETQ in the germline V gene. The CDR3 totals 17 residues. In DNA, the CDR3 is TGCGCCGGCAGCTTTGGGGGGACTAGCGGGGAGTCCTACGAGCAGTACTTC. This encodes CAGSFGGTSGESYEQYF.

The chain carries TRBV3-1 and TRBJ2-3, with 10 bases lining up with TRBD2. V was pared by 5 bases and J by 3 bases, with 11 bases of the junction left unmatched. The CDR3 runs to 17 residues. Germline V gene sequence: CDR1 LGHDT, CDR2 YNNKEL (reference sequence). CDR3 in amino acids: CASSTRSGSGRTDTQYF. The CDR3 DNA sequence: TGTGCCAGCAGCACCCGAAGTGGTAGCGGGAGGACAGATACGCAGTATTTT.

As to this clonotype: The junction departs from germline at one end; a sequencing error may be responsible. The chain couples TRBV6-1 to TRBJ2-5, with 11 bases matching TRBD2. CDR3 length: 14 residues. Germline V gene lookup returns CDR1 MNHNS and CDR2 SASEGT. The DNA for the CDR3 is TGTGCCAGCAGTGATCCACTAGCGGGAGTATCGGAGTTCTTC. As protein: CASSDPLAGVSEFF.

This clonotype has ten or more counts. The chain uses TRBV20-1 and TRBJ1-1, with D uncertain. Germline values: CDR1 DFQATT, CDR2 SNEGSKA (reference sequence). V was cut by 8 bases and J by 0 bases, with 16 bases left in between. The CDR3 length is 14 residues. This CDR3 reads CSPRLREMNTEAFF. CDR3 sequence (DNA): TGCAGTCCCAGACTACGGGAAATGAACACTGAAGCTTTCTTT.

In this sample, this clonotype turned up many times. CDR3 sequence reads: CATSSAEGEAFF. CDR3 coding DNA: TGTGCCACCAGCAGCGCCGAGGGTGAAGCTTTCTTT. The chain recombines TRBV15 with TRBJ1-1; D unclear. CDR1 and CDR2 (germline): LNHNV, YYDKDF (reference sequence). This CDR3 has 12 residues. The ends were cut back, 3 bases at V and 7 bases at J, with 9 bases in the middle.

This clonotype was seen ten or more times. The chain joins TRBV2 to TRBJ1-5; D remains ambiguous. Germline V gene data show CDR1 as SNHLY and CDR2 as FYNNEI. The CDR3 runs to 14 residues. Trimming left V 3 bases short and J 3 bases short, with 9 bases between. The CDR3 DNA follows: TGTGCCAGCAGTGATAGGACGGCCAATCAGCCCCAGCATTTT. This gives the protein CASSDRTANQPQHF.

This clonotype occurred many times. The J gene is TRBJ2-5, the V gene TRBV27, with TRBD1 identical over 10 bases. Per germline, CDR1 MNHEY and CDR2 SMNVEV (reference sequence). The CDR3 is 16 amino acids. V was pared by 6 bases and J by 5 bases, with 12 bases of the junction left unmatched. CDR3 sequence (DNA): TGTGCCAGCAGCCTCCCCCCGACAGGGGGCAACGAGACCCAGTACTTC. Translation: CASSLPPTGGNETQYF.

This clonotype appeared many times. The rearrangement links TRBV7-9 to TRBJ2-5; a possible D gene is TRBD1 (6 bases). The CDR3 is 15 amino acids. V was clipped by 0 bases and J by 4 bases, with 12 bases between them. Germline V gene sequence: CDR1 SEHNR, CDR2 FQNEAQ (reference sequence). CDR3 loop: CASSLATGLSETQYF. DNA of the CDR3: TGTGCCAGCAGCTTAGCCACAGGGTTATCAGAGACCCAGTACTTC.

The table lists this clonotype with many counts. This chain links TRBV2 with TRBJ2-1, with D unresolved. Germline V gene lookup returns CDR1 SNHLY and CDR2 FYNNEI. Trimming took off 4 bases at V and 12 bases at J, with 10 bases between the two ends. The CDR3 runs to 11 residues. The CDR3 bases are TGTGCCAGCAGTGTTGGTAGCCGGCAGTTCTTC. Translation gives CASSVGSRQFF.

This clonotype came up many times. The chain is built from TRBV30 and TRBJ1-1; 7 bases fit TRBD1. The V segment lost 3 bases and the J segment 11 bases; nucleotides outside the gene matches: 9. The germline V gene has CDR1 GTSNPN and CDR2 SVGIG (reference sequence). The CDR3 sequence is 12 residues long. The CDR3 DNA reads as TGTGCCTGGAGGAAAACAGGGGTTTACGCTTTCTTT. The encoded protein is CAWRKTGVYAFF. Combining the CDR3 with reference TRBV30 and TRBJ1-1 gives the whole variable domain SQTIHQWPATLVQPVGSPLSLECTVEGTSNPNLYWYRQAAGRGLQLLFYSVGIGQISSEVPQNLSASRPQDRQFILSSKKLLLSDSGFYLCAWRKTGVYAFFGQGTRLTVV.

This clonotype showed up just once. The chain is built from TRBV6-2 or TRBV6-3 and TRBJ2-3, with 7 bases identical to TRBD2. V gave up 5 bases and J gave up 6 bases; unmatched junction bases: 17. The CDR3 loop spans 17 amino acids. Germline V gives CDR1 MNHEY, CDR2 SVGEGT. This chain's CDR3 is CASSERMLGRGKDTQYF. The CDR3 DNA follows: TGTGCCAGCAGTGAACGCATGCTGGGGCGGGGGAAGGATACGCAGTATTTT.

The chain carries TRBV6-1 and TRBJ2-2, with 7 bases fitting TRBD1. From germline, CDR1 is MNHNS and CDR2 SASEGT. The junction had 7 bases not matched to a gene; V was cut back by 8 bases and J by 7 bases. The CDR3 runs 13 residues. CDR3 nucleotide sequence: TGTGCCAGCTCCTACCGGGACAGCGGGGAGCTGTTTTTT. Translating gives CASSYRDSGELFF.

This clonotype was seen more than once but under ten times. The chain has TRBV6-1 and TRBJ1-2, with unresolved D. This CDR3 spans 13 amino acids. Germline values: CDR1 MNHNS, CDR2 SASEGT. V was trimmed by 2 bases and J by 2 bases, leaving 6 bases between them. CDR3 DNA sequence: TGTGCCAGCAGTGAACCCCCAAACTATGGCTACACCTTC. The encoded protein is CASSEPPNYGYTF.

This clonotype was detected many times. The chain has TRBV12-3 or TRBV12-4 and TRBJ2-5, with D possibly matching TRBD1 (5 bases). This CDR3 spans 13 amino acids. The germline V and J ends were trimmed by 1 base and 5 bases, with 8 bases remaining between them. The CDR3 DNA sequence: TGTGCCAGCAGTTTAGGGACAACGGAGACCCAGTACTTC. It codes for CASSLGTTETQYF.

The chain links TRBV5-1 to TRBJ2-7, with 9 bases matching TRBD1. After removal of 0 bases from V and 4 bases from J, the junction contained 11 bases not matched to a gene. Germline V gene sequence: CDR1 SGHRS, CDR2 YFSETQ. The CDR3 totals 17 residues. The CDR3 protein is CASSLGGWGQGTYEQYF. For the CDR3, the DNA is TGCGCCAGCAGCTTGGGGGGTTGGGGACAGGGAACATACGAGCAGTACTTC.